This T cell receptor beta chain came from a study of CD8 T cells in ankylosing spondylitis. To note about this clonotype: Its target is not known.

TCRdb analysed the 5' RACE reads with MiXCR anew, one entry per CDR3 protein. The sample lists a few hundred thousand distinct CDR3 sequences, more than 20% occurring once. Notes on the study in general: The disease-linked clones had a CD8+ phenotype and low blood frequencies.

This TCR was sampled from a female donor with ankylosing spondylitis or in good health (not recorded which). Source material: blood, either unsorted or a sorted T cell fraction (not recorded which).

The CDR3 sequence is CASSLTGAGGNQPQHF. The CDR3 nucleotides are TGCGCCAGCAGCTTGACGGGCGCAGGGGGCAATCAGCCCCAGCATTTT. The chain has TRBV5-1 and TRBJ1-5; a possible D gene is TRBD1 (6 bases). The length of the CDR3 is 16 residues. Germline loops: CDR1 SGHRS, CDR2 YFSETQ. V gave up 1 base and J gave up 2 bases, with 13 bases separating them.